Each of the 14 T cell receptor beta chains below was sequenced from the same sample in a study of blood T cell repertoires in COVID-19. TCRdb's table, derived via immunoSEQ multiplex PCR, lists solely in-frame clones and lacks some. This repertoire shows 220,000 or so clones, less than 85% found once; its top ten account for less than 4%. Specimen: peripheral blood. The receptor source for this set is a woman of 80 years or more with acute or convalescent COVID-19.

This chain joins TRBV5-1 and TRBJ1-3; TRBD1 is a possible D gene (5 bases). The CDR3 length is 14 residues. V lost 4 bases to trimming and J lost 0 bases, with 8 bases between them. The germline V gene encodes CDR1 SGHRS and CDR2 YFSETQ. For the CDR3, the DNA is TGCGCCAGCAGCGCAGGGAACTCTGGAAACACCATATATTTT. It is translated as CASSAGNSGNTIYF. The whole variable domain, remainder taken from reference TRBV5-1 and TRBJ1-3, is KAGVTQTPRYLIKTRGQQVTLSCSPISGHRSVSWYQQTPGQGLQFLFEYFSETQRNKGNFPGRFSGRQFSNSRSEMNVSTLELGDSALYLCASSAGNSGNTIYFGEGSWLTVV.

The chain combines TRBV19 with TRBJ2-3; the match to TRBD2 covers 11 bases. The V gene's germline CDR1 is LNHDA and CDR2 SQIVND (reference sequence). V lost 5 bases to trimming and J lost 5 bases; unmatched junction nucleotides: 6. CDR3 size: 15 residues. CDR3 nucleotides: TGTGCCAGTAGTCATACTAGCGGGGGTGTAGATACGCAGTATTTT. Translated, it gives CASSHTSGGVDTQYF.

The J gene is TRBJ1-5, the V gene TRBV6-5, with 7 bases aligning to TRBD1. CDR1 MNHEY and CDR2 SVGAGI come from the germline V gene. V gave up 7 bases and J gave up 10 bases; unmatched junction bases: 10. The CDR3 consists of 13 residues. CDR3 DNA sequence: TGTGCCAGCACCGACAGGGCTAATATCCCCCAGCATTTT. It translates to CASTDRANIPQHF.

Of note for this clone: At the DNA level, this CDR3 is encoded by other sequences in the same sample as well. The V call is TRBV11-2, the J call TRBJ1-1; the D is unclear. Trimming cost V 0 bases and J 6 bases, with 8 bases left between them. This CDR3 comprises 13 residues. In germline, CDR1 is SGHAT, CDR2 FQNNGV. The CDR3 loop is CASSLDRVAEAFF. The CDR3 DNA is TGTGCCAGCAGCTTAGACCGAGTAGCTGAAGCTTTCTTT.

CDR3 loop: CASSTGGKTQYF. The DNA of the CDR3 is TGTGCCAGCAGCACAGGGGGGAAGACCCAGTACTTC. The rearrangement joins TRBV6-5 to TRBJ2-5; 8 nucleotides line up with TRBD1. The germline gives CDR1 MNHEY, CDR2 SVGAGI. The CDR3 is 12 residues long. The V gene end was trimmed by 6 bases and the J gene end by 6 bases; junction bases not matched to a gene: 3.

The rearrangement links TRBV5-4 to TRBJ2-1; TRBD2 might be the D (7 bases). CDR1 is SGHNT, CDR2 YYREEE, per germline (reference sequence). This CDR3 is built from 17 residues. V was clipped by 3 bases and J by 7 bases, with 23 bases between them. The CDR3 loop is CASSSRGAGGGRNEQFF. The CDR3 DNA reads TGTGCCAGCAGCTCCCGGGGGGCCGGAGGAGGTCGAAATGAGCAGTTCTTC.

The chain joins TRBV7-9 to TRBJ1-1; possible D gene TRBD1, 6 bases. CDR3 length: 14 residues. Looked up from germline, CDR1 is SEHNR and CDR2 is FQNEAQ (reference sequence). Trimming left V 2 bases short and J 2 bases short, with 9 bases between. CDR3 in DNA: TGTGCCAGCAGCTTAAAGGGGGATAACACTGAAGCTTTCTTT. Translated: CASSLKGDNTEAFF. Filled out from reference TRBV7-9 and TRBJ1-1, the complete variable domain reads DTGVSQNPRHKITKRGQNVTFRCDPISEHNRLYWYRQTLGQGPEFLTYFQNEAQLEKSRLLSDRFSAERPKGSFSTLEIQRTEQGDSAMYLCASSLKGDNTEAFFGQGTRLTVV.

V is TRBV10-3 and J is TRBJ1-5; D may be TRBD1 (6 bases). The CDR3 runs 15 residues. The V and J ends lost 10 bases and 2 bases respectively, with 18 bases between them. Germline V gives CDR1 ENHRY, CDR2 SYGVKD. CDR3 sequence (DNA): TGTGCCACCCTTCCGGGGGGGGCGGGCAATCAGCCCCAGCATTTT. Translation gives CATLPGGAGNQPQHF.

The genes are TRBV27 and TRBJ1-6; the match to TRBD1 covers 7 bases. CDR3 length: 15 residues. The V and J ends lost 3 bases and 10 bases, in that order; junction bases with no gene match: 9. Germline CDR1 MNHEY, CDR2 SMNVEV (reference sequence). The CDR3 DNA follows: TGTGCCAGCAGTTTCGGACAGGTTGGGAGGTCACCCCTCCACTTT. This encodes CASSFGQVGRSPLHF.

This clone was seen only a few times. This chain uses TRBV12-5 with TRBJ1-6; weak D call: TRBD1 (5 bases). The CDR3 runs 14 residues. V shed 2 bases and J shed 8 bases, with 10 bases lying between them. Germline values: CDR1 LGHNT, CDR2 FRNRAP. The CDR3 loop is CASGLYGGDSPLHF. Written as DNA, the CDR3 is TGTGCTAGTGGTTTGTACGGGGGGGATTCACCCCTCCACTTT.

V is TRBV5-1 and J is TRBJ2-5, with D tentatively TRBD1 (6 bases). V was clipped by 3 bases and J by 3 bases, with 15 bases between them. From germline, CDR1 is SGHRS and CDR2 YFSETQ. CDR3 length: 15 amino acids. The CDR3, as DNA: TGCGCCAGCAGCTGGGGGCCTGGTTCCGAAGAGACCCAGTACTTC. This gives the protein CASSWGPGSEETQYF.

This clone appeared a single time. The V gene is TRBV6-2 or TRBV6-3, the J gene TRBJ1-1, with D perhaps matching TRBD1 (5 bases). V lost 5 bases and J lost 0, with 10 bases in between. Germline V gene lookup returns CDR1 MNHEY and CDR2 SVGEGT. The CDR3 runs to 14 residues. For the CDR3, the DNA is TGTGCCAGCAGTACCGACAGAATGAACACTGAAGCTTTCTTT. Protein product: CASSTDRMNTEAFF.

The chain joins TRBV7-2 to TRBJ2-3; TRBD2 agrees at 8 bases. The J segment lost 1 base and the V segment lost 5 bases, leaving 5 bases of the junction unmatched. This CDR3 has 15 amino acids. From germline, CDR1 is SGHTA and CDR2 FQGNSA. CDR3 bases: TGTGCCAGCAGCGCCAGCGGGGGTGGCACAGATACGCAGTATTTT. Translation gives CASSASGGGTDTQYF.

This chain connects TRBV5-1 to TRBJ2-5; D may be TRBD1 (6 bases). This CDR3 contains 16 residues. The germline CDR1 and CDR2 sequences are SGHRS and YFSETQ. The germline V and J ends were trimmed by 0 bases and 2 bases, with 14 bases remaining between them. The CDR3, as DNA: TGCGCCAGCAGCTTGGCCGCAAGGACAGCACAAGAGACCCAGTACTTC. Residues: CASSLAARTAQETQYF.